The 11 T cell receptor beta chains listed next were all sequenced from one sample in a study of radiotherapy plus CTLA-4 blockade in lung cancer. Clones were read by immunoSEQ multiplex PCR, and TCRdb kept only the in-frame ones, dropping some. The top ten clones hold approximately 22% of a sample with approximately 77,000 clones, around 78% of them seen once. This specimen consisted of peripheral blood, obtained from a patient treated with radiotherapy plus ipilimumab. The receptor set was obtained from a human donor with non-small cell lung cancer whose response to radiotherapy plus ipilimumab could not be evaluated. Some clones in this sample may be carry-over from other donors' samples.

This clone has only one observation. V and J are TRBV6-1 and TRBJ2-1, with D uncertain. The CDR3 loop spans 14 amino acids. V was cut by 2 bases and J by 9 bases, with 14 bases left in between. The germline gives CDR1 MNHNS, CDR2 SASEGT. Here the CDR3 DNA reads TGTGCCAGCAGTGAACTTAATACTTCGGGTGAGCAGTTCTTC. As protein: CASSELNTSGEQFF.

The chain has TRBV6-5 and TRBJ1-1; D might be TRBD1 (6 bases). V gave up 2 bases and J gave up 6 bases, with 13 bases separating them. CDR1 MNHEY and CDR2 SVGAGI come from the germline V gene. The CDR3 is made up of 14 amino acids. The CDR3 spells CASSYSHRAAEAFF. CDR3 nucleotide sequence: TGTGCCAGCAGTTACAGTCACAGGGCAGCTGAAGCTTTCTTT.

This chain connects TRBV6-4 to TRBJ2-2, with TRBD1 matching 10 bases. The V segment lost 6 bases and the J segment 1 base; nucleotides outside the gene matches: 2. Germline V gene sequence: CDR1 MRHNA, CDR2 SNTAGT. This CDR3 has 15 amino acids. In nucleotides, the CDR3 is TGTGCCAGCAGCCGGGACAGGGGGAACACCGGGGAGCTGTTTTTT. Its translation is CASSRDRGNTGELFF.

The V and J genes are TRBV19 and TRBJ2-7; TRBD1 agrees at 10 bases. V shed 4 bases and J 0 bases; nucleotides not matched to a gene: 6. CDR3 size: 16 residues. CDR1 and CDR2 from the germline V gene are LNHDA and SQIVND (reference sequence). The CDR3 protein is CASSTPGQGSSYEQYF. As DNA, the CDR3 is TGTGCCAGTAGTACTCCGGGACAGGGGAGCTCCTACGAGCAGTACTTC.

The chain couples TRBV7-9 to TRBJ1-1; D is perhaps TRBD1 (5 bases). Germline V CDR1 and CDR2: SEHNR, FQNEAQ (reference sequence). Trimming pared 3 bases from V and 1 base from J, leaving 9 bases between. CDR3 size: 14 residues. CDR3 DNA: TGTGCCAGCAGCTTCAGGGTGGAGAACACTGAAGCTTTCTTT. Its protein product is CASSFRVENTEAFF.

A few counts support this clone. The chain is built from TRBV6-6 and TRBJ1-2; D ambiguous. Trimming took off 0 bases at V and 0 bases at J, with 11 bases between the two ends. This CDR3 spans 16 amino acids. CDR1 MNHNY and CDR2 SVGAGI come from the germline V gene (reference sequence). CDR3 amino acids: CASSYSAERANYGYTF. For the CDR3, the DNA is TGTGCCAGCAGTTACTCTGCAGAACGTGCTAACTATGGCTACACCTTC.

This sequence joins TRBV30 and TRBJ2-3; D remains ambiguous. Germline V gene sequence: CDR1 GTSNPN, CDR2 SVGIG (reference sequence). The germline V and J ends were trimmed by 0 bases and 1 base, with 11 bases remaining between them. The CDR3 contains 15 residues. The CDR3 here is CAWSVLRARTDTQYF. For the CDR3, the DNA is TGTGCCTGGAGTGTACTAAGAGCCCGCACAGATACGCAGTATTTT.

V usage is TRBV5-1 and J usage is TRBJ2-3; D gene unclear. Trimming removed 1 base at V and 6 bases at J, with 12 bases between. Germline assignment: CDR1 SGHRS and CDR2 YFSETQ. CDR3 size: 14 residues. The CDR3 nucleotides are TGCGCCAGCAGCTTGACGGCGGCCCCCGATACGCAGTATTTT. Translated, it gives CASSLTAAPDTQYF.

The CDR3 DNA is TGTGCCAGCAGTGGGCAGGGGGACGTTTCACCCCTCCACTTT. This encodes CASSGQGDVSPLHF. This rearrangement joins TRBV6-1 to TRBJ1-6; the match to TRBD1 covers 7 bases. There are 14 residues in the CDR3. With V trimmed by 4 bases and J by 9 bases, 6 bases remained unmatched. Germline loops: CDR1 MNHNS, CDR2 SASEGT.

The V call is TRBV6-1, the J call TRBJ2-7, with TRBD1 identical over 12 bases. The V and J ends lost 2 bases and 7 bases, in that order; junction bases with no gene match: 9. This CDR3 spans 16 amino acids. Germline-derived CDR1 and CDR2 are MNHNS and SASEGT. CDR3 residues: CASSELQGQGAREQYF. CDR3 sequence (DNA): TGTGCCAGCAGTGAACTGCAGGGACAGGGGGCGCGGGAGCAGTACTTC.

This sequence joins TRBV4-1 and TRBJ2-7; 10 bases agree with TRBD1. Trimming removed 4 bases from V and 6 bases from J; junction bases left unmatched: 6. The CDR3 consists of 14 residues. Germline-derived CDR1 and CDR2 are MGHRA and YSYEKL. The CDR3: CASSPDRGPGEQYF. The DNA of the CDR3 is TGCGCCAGCAGCCCCGACAGGGGGCCGGGCGAGCAGTACTTC.